The clone carrying this T cell receptor beta chain turned up a few times. These data belong to a study of blood T cell repertoires in COVID-19. On the study more broadly: From T cells, B-cell-depleted T cells, or PBMCs came the material, which was cDNA or gDNA.

The CDR3 is 15 amino acids. In germline, CDR1 is SGHTA, CDR2 FQGTGA. The V gene lost 2 bases and the J gene lost 4 bases, with 12 bases spanning the gap. Libraries were prepared by immunoSEQ multiplex PCR; TCRdb keeps only in-frame clonotypes and omits some of them. The table has fewer than 150,000 clones, 84% seen once. The chain is built from TRBV7-3 and TRBJ2-1, with D tentatively TRBD2 (6 bases). This receptor was obtained from a woman aged 25 to 39 who had recovered from COVID-19. Sequencing was carried out using peripheral blood. The CDR3, as DNA: TGTGCCAGCAGCTTAGAGATAGCGGAGTACAATGAGCAGTTCTTC. The encoded protein is CASSLEIAEYNEQFF.